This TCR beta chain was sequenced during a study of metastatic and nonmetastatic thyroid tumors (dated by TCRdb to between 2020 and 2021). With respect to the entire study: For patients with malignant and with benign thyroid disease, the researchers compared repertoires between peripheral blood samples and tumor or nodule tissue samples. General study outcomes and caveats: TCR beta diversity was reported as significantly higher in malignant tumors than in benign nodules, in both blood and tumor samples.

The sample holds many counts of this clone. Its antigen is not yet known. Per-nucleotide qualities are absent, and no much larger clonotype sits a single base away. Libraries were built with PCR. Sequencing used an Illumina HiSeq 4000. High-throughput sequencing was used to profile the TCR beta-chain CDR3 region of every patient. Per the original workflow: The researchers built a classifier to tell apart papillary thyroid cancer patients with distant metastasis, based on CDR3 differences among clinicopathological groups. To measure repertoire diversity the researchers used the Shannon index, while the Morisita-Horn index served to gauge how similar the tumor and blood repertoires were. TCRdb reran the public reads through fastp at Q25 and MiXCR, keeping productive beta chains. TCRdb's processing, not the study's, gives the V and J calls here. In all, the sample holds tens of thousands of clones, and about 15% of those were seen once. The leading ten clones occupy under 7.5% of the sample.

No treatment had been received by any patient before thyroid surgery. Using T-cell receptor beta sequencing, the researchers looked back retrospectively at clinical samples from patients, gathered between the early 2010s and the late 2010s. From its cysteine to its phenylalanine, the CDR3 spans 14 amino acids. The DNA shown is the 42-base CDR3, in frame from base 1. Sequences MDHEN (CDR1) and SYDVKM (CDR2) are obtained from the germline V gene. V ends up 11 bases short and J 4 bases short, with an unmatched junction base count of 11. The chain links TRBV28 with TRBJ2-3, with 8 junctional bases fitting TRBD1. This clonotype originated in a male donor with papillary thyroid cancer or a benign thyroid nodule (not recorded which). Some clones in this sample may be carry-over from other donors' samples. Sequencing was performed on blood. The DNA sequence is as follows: TGTGCCGCCTCATTCTCAGGGGGCGCAGATACGCAGTATTTT. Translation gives CAASFSGGADTQYF. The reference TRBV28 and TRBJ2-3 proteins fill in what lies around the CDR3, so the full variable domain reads DVKVTQSSRYLVKRTGEKVFLECVQDMDHENMFWYRQDPGLGLRLIYFSYDVKMKEKGDIPEGYSVSREKKERFSLILESASTNQTSMYLCAASFSGGADTQYFGPGTRLTVL.